The clone carrying this T cell receptor (beta chain) was counted many times. Its antigen is still unknown. This entry is derived from a study of PD-1 blockade in mismatch repair-deficient tumors. At the level of the study: Enrolled about 2013-2017, patients had progressing, pretreated mismatch repair-deficient cancers of about a dozen types.

CDR1 SGHNT and CDR2 YENEEA come from the germline V gene. J gave up 4 bases and V 2 bases, and 7 bases lay outside the gene matches. The CDR3 covers 16 residues. PCR or immunohistochemistry showed mismatch repair deficiency in every enrolled patient. Three pembrolizumab responders had their TCRs sequenced. Assay: immunoSEQ multiplex PCR; the TCRdb copy retains only in-frame clones and omits some. The table has tens of thousands of clones, about 72% seen once. Whole-study results and caveats: Rapid post-treatment expansion, then contraction, generally preceding radiologic response, marked tumor-resident clones.

This clonotype originated in an adult with mismatch repair-deficient cancer. The chain is built from TRBV11-3 and TRBJ2-5; TRBD2 matches 10 bases. The specimen was peripheral blood, collected 2 weeks after starting pembrolizumab. The CDR3 loop reads CASSLRSSGSTETQYF. The CDR3 DNA is TGTGCCAGCAGCTTAAGGTCTAGCGGGAGTACAGAGACCCAGTACTTC.